These 11 T cell receptor beta chains were all obtained from the same sample, sequenced in a study of T-cell memory formation after mild COVID-19. TCRdb independently ran MiXCR on the 5' RACE reads; one entry per CDR3 protein. The sample consists of around 320,000 distinct CDR3 sequences, roughly an eighth of them appearing once. Sequencing was carried out using PBMCs or a T cell subset sorted from them (not recorded which). These receptors were taken from a man between 18 and 29 years old who had mild COVID-19 (a few samples of this study predate the infection). Cell type and time point are not known.

This clonotype was seen repeatedly, ten times or more. The rearrangement joins TRBV20-1 to TRBJ2-3; TRBD2 matches at 8 bases. The germline gives CDR1 DFQATT, CDR2 SNEGSKA (reference sequence). With V trimmed by 5 bases and J by 7 bases, 17 bases remained unmatched. The CDR3 is made up of 16 amino acids. DNA of the CDR3: TGCAGTGCTCCCGAGACCTCTCGCGGGGGGTCGAATACGCAGTATTTT. It encodes CSAPETSRGGSNTQYF.

There are a few counts of this clonotype. This chain links TRBV20-1 with TRBJ2-5, with D possibly TRBD2 on 5 matching bases. From germline, CDR1 is DFQATT and CDR2 SNEGSKA (reference sequence). The CDR3 totals 11 residues. Trimming cost V 6 bases and J 0 bases, with 5 bases left between them. The CDR3 coding sequence is TGCAGTGCGCGGGACCAAGAGACCCAGTACTTC. Its translation: CSARDQETQYF.

This clonotype was counted only a few times. The chain uses TRBV23-1 and TRBJ2-3; no clear D. TRBV23-1 has ORF status, its function being uncertain. The V end was cut by 1 base, the J end by 0 bases, with 8 bases between. CDR3 length: 15 residues. The CDR3 here is CASSQYGTSTDTQYF. The DNA of the CDR3 is TGCGCCAGCAGTCAATACGGAACAAGCACAGATACGCAGTATTTT.

There are a few counts of this clonotype. V gene TRBV9 combines with J gene TRBJ1-5, with TRBD1 matching over 8 bases. The CDR3 covers 14 residues. CDR1 is SGDLS and CDR2 is YYNGEE in the germline V gene. The J segment lost 7 bases and the V segment lost 4 bases, leaving 7 bases of the junction unmatched. The CDR3 sequence: CASSRTGLGQPQHF. The CDR3 DNA reads as TGTGCCAGCAGCCGGACAGGGCTGGGACAGCCCCAGCATTTT.

This clonotype has just a few counts. The V call is TRBV2, the J call TRBJ2-5; TRBD2 matches at 9 bases. Looked up from germline, CDR1 is SNHLY and CDR2 is FYNNEI. V gave up 5 bases and J gave up 9 bases; unmatched junction bases: 10. CDR3 size: 14 residues. CDR3 nucleotides: TGTGCCAGCAGTCCACTAGCGGGTGCGGTGGCCCAGTACTTC. It codes for CASSPLAGAVAQYF.

The rearrangement uses TRBV18 and TRBJ1-1; D is possibly TRBD1 (5 bases). Looked up from germline, CDR1 is KGHSH and CDR2 is LQKENI. V was pared by 6 bases and J by 6 bases, with 20 bases between. The CDR3 extends over 15 amino acids. The CDR3 nucleotides read TGTGCCAGCTCCCCTAACAGGTCGCTGGGGGCTGAAGCTTTCTTT. Its protein product is CASSPNRSLGAEAFF.

This clonotype was counted ten times or more. V gene TRBV7-9 combines with J gene TRBJ2-1; either TRBD1 or TRBD2 may supply D (5 bases each). Between the trimmed V and J ends, which lost 6 bases and 0 bases, there was a span of 6 bases. Germline V lookup: CDR1 SEHNR, CDR2 FQNEAQ (reference sequence). The CDR3 is 13 amino acids. The CDR3 coding sequence is TGTGCCAGCAGGGGGGACTCCTACAATGAGCAGTTCTTC. Its translation is CASRGDSYNEQFF.

The gene calls are TRBV10-3 and TRBJ1-2, with a tentative D call TRBD1 (6 bases). Germline CDR1 reads ENHRY; CDR2 reads SYGVKD. The length of the CDR3 is 13 residues. V was shortened by 0 bases and J by 8 bases, with 10 bases between the two germline ends. The CDR3 spells CAISESRQEGYTF. The CDR3 DNA sequence: TGTGCCATCAGTGAGTCCAGACAGGAGGGCTACACCTTC.

V and J are TRBV6-2 or TRBV6-3 and TRBJ1-1; TRBD1 matches at 8 bases. Germline V lookup: CDR1 MNHEY, CDR2 SVGEGT. Trimming removed 11 bases from V and 6 bases from J; junction bases left unmatched: 14. The CDR3 loop spans 14 amino acids. The CDR3 sequence is CAVNRDRPVAEAFF. CDR3 in DNA: TGTGCCGTCAACCGGGACAGGCCCGTCGCTGAAGCTTTCTTT.

This clonotype appeared many times. This chain links TRBV7-2 with TRBJ2-3; no clear D gene. CDR3 length equals 15 residues. V was shortened by 2 bases and J by 8 bases, with 17 bases between the two germline ends. The germline CDR1 and CDR2 sequences are SGHTA and FQGNSA. The CDR3: CASSLLAGTDGTQYF. The CDR3 nucleotides are TGTGCCAGCAGCTTATTGGCAGGCACTGATGGTACGCAGTATTTT.

This clonotype has at least ten counts. The chain uses TRBV20-1 and TRBJ2-4; D gene unclear. Germline-derived CDR1 and CDR2 are DFQATT and SNEGSKA (reference sequence). Trimming removed 6 bases from V and 0 bases from J, with 9 bases in between. The CDR3 spans 13 residues. CDR3 sequence (DNA): TGCAGTGCGGCAGATTTAGCCAAAAACATTCAGTACTTC. Residues: CSAADLAKNIQYF.